This passage covers 11 T cell receptor beta chains from one sample sequenced in a study. TCRdb re-analysed the RT-PCR reads in MiXCR, keeping a single row per CDR3 protein. The sample records about 700,000 distinct CDR3 sequences, more than 13% being singletons. The sequenced sample was memory CD4+ T cells from blood. These receptors were collected from a female donor in good health, serving as a healthy control.

This clonotype was detected ten times or more. V usage is TRBV4-3 and J usage is TRBJ2-2; TRBD2 is a possible D gene (6 bases). The V and J ends lost 5 bases and 6 bases respectively, with 7 bases between them. This CDR3 has 12 amino acids. Germline CDR1 is LGHNA and CDR2 is YSLEER. Here the CDR3 reads CASSWGAGELFF. CDR3 nucleotides: TGCGCCAGCAGCTGGGGGGCCGGGGAGCTGTTTTTT.

This clonotype was counted at least ten times. This rearrangement joins TRBV7-2 to TRBJ2-7; D remains unclear. CDR1 and CDR2 (germline): SGHTA, FQGNSA. The CDR3 is 15 amino acids. Trimming shortened V by 3 bases and J by 2 bases, and 14 bases separated the two germline ends. The chain's CDR3 is CASSFSSLGTYEQYF. The CDR3 region has the DNA TGTGCCAGCAGCTTTTCCTCCCTGGGCACCTACGAGCAGTACTTC.

The V call is TRBV7-2, the J call TRBJ2-7; TRBD1 might be the D (6 bases). The ends were cut back, 5 bases at V and 0 bases at J, with 14 bases in the middle. The CDR3 runs to 15 residues. From germline, CDR1 is SGHTA and CDR2 FQGNSA. The CDR3: CASSLGVGHSYEQYF. Here the CDR3 DNA reads TGTGCCAGCAGCCTAGGGGTGGGACACTCCTACGAGCAGTACTTC.

This clonotype was counted ten times or more. The rearrangement joins TRBV29-1 to TRBJ2-3; weak D call: TRBD2 (6 bases). CDR3 length equals 14 residues. Trimming left V 6 bases short and J 0 bases short, with 13 bases between. Per the germline V gene, CDR1 is SQVTM and CDR2 is ANQGSEA. CDR3: CSVNPAGSTDTQYF. CDR3 DNA: TGCAGCGTAAACCCAGCGGGCAGCACAGATACGCAGTATTTT.

This clonotype was detected only once. The V and J genes are TRBV28 and TRBJ1-2; D not certain. Looked up from germline, CDR1 is MDHEN and CDR2 is SYDVKM. The CDR3 consists of 13 residues. V shed 6 bases and J shed 7 bases, with 15 bases lying between them. The chain's CDR3 is CASSISSLPGYTF. The DNA for the CDR3 is TGTGCCAGCAGCATATCCAGTCTTCCTGGCTACACCTTC.

V gene TRBV2 combines with J gene TRBJ1-2; D gene uncertain. The length of the CDR3 is 13 residues. V lost 3 bases and J 4 bases, leaving 9 bases between the germline ends. Per the germline V gene, CDR1 is SNHLY and CDR2 is FYNNEI. CDR3 nucleotides: TGTGCCAGCAGTGAGAACCCTACCTATGGCTACACCTTC. Protein sequence: CASSENPTYGYTF.

CDR3 protein: CSAIWESGYGYTF. The CDR3 region has the DNA TGCAGTGCTATATGGGAGTCAGGGTATGGCTACACCTTC. The genes are TRBV20-1 and TRBJ1-2, with a tentative D call TRBD1 (5 bases). The CDR3 spans 13 residues. The germline gives CDR1 DFQATT, CDR2 SNEGSKA (reference sequence). V dropped 4 bases and J dropped 5 bases, with 14 bases sitting between them.

The chain has TRBV20-1 and TRBJ1-1; TRBD1 aligns across 10 bases. The germline gives CDR1 DFQATT, CDR2 SNEGSKA (reference sequence). With 8 bases clipped from V and 8 bases from J, the junction kept 14 bases outside the gene matches. This CDR3 has 14 residues. In nucleotides, the CDR3 is TGCAGTACTATGACAGGGGGCGGGATCCCCGAAGCTTTCTTT. It yields the protein CSTMTGGGIPEAFF.

The chain uses TRBV6-2 or TRBV6-3 and TRBJ2-1; 8 bases match TRBD1. In germline, CDR1 is MNHEY, CDR2 SVGEGT. Unmatched junction bases numbered 7, after V lost 5 bases and J lost 4 bases. This CDR3 region has 15 residues. The CDR3 nucleotides read TGTGCCAGCAGTGCTGGGGACAGGATTTACAATGAGCAGTTCTTC. It encodes CASSAGDRIYNEQFF.

The V gene is TRBV2, the J gene TRBJ2-1, with D tentatively TRBD2 (6 bases). Trimming left V 8 bases short and J 6 bases short, with 17 bases between. This CDR3 spans 14 amino acids. CDR1 SNHLY and CDR2 FYNNEI come from the germline V gene. CDR3 nucleotides: TGTGCCAGCCGGGACTCACGCCTTACCAATGAGCAGTTCTTC. It yields the protein CASRDSRLTNEQFF.

This clonotype has a handful of counts. The chain employs TRBV7-2 and TRBJ1-3; D unresolved. Germline V gene data show CDR1 as SGHTA and CDR2 as FQGNSA. V lost 5 bases to trimming and J lost 4 bases, with 9 bases between them. This CDR3 has 13 amino acids. CDR3 in amino acids: CASSTSRGNTIYF. CDR3 bases: TGTGCCAGCAGCACTAGCAGGGGAAACACCATATATTTT.